These 18 T cell receptor beta chains came from one sample sequenced in a study of blood T cells in healthy people across ages. Together with a sample-barcoded 5' primer, a J-beta primer mix was included in a second PCR lasting about 7 to 11 cycles. TCRdb used MiXCR to reprocess the 5' RACE reads, holding one entry per CDR3 protein. The sample yields more than 650,000 distinct CDR3 sequences, roughly 26% seen once. The same data also went into a second study, on T cells of mothers and their children.

Sequencing input: blood. These TCRs come from a boy between 5 and 17 years old in good health.

The chain links TRBV2 to TRBJ2-3, with a weak D call TRBD2 (5 bases). Germline V lookup: CDR1 SNHLY, CDR2 FYNNEI. The CDR3 runs to 12 residues. V lost 3 bases, J lost 5 bases, and 6 bases lay in between. CDR3 region: CASSEDLDTQYF. In DNA form, the CDR3 reads TGTGCCAGCAGTGAGGACTTAGATACGCAGTATTTT.

This clonotype was detected a few times. CDR3 bases: TGTGCCAGCAGTTGGGGCGGGGTCCAGTTCTTC. Translating gives CASSWGGVQFF. The rearrangement uses TRBV12-3 or TRBV12-4 and TRBJ2-1; maybe TRBD2 (6 bases). The V gene lost 4 bases and the J gene lost 13 bases, with 11 bases spanning the gap. This CDR3 is built from 11 residues.

The chain combines TRBV4-2 with TRBJ2-3, with D perhaps matching TRBD2 (5 bases). The CDR3 loop spans 15 amino acids. V gave up 1 base and J gave up 2 bases, with 10 bases separating them. Germline CDR1 is LGHNA and CDR2 is YNFKEQ. Here the CDR3 reads CASSQGLPATDTQYF. CDR3 DNA sequence: TGTGCCAGCAGCCAAGGACTACCGGCCACAGATACGCAGTATTTT.

This chain uses TRBV12-3 or TRBV12-4 with TRBJ2-3; 8 bases line up with TRBD2. Unmatched junction bases numbered 3, after V lost 8 bases and J lost 2 bases. This CDR3 has 13 amino acids. The CDR3 bases are TGTGCCAGCGGCGGGGGGTACACAGATACGCAGTATTTT. Its protein product is CASGGGYTDTQYF.

This rearrangement joins TRBV25-1 to TRBJ1-1; D gene unclear. CDR1 and CDR2 (germline): MGHDK, SYGVNS. This CDR3 contains 13 residues. Trimming took off 4 bases at V and 9 bases at J, with 15 bases between the two ends. CDR3: CASSAAGGIQAFF. For the CDR3, the DNA is TGTGCCAGCAGTGCTGCTGGTGGGATCCAAGCTTTCTTT.

The gene calls are TRBV4-3 and TRBJ1-1; D remains ambiguous. Trimming took 0 bases from V and 11 from J, leaving 13 bases between them. The CDR3 consists of 13 residues. CDR1 and CDR2 (germline): LGHNA, YSLEER. The CDR3 sequence: CASSQDLRVRAFF. In DNA form, the CDR3 reads TGCGCCAGCAGCCAAGATCTCCGGGTTAGGGCTTTCTTT.

The chain combines TRBV20-1 with TRBJ2-5, with 9 bases that match TRBD2. The tail of the sequence fits TRBJ2-7 better, so the J call may be wrong. The V gene's germline CDR1 is DFQATT and CDR2 SNEGSKA (reference sequence). The CDR3 spans 17 residues. In DNA form, the CDR3 reads TGCAGTGCTAATTCGGGTAAAACTAGCGGGTCCTCCTACGAGCAGTACTTC. It specifies CSANSGKTSGSSYEQYF.

This clonotype came up a few times. The rearrangement uses TRBV29-1 and TRBJ1-2; TRBD1 matches 8 bases. Germline trimming cut 3 bases from V and 0 bases from J; bases unmatched to any gene: 9. CDR3 length: 16 residues. Looked up from germline, CDR1 is SQVTM and CDR2 is ANQGSEA. DNA of the CDR3: TGCAGCGTTGATTCGGACACAGGGGGGGCTAACTATGGCTACACCTTC. Its protein is CSVDSDTGGANYGYTF. Variable domain in full (rest from reference TRBV29-1 and TRBJ1-2): SAVISQKPSRDICQRGTSLTIQCQVDSQVTMMFWYRQQPGQSLTLIATANQGSEATYESGFVIDKFPISRPNLTFSTLTVSNMSPEDSSIYLCSVDSDTGGANYGYTFGSGTRLTVV.

A few counts support this clonotype. CDR3 bases: TGTGCCAGCGGGGGGGGGTACGTCGGAGAGACCCAGTACTTC. Translating gives CASGGGYVGETQYF. The chain has TRBV12-3 or TRBV12-4 and TRBJ2-5, with 7 bases identical to TRBD2. After removal of 8 bases from V and 4 bases from J, the junction contained 10 bases not matched to a gene. This CDR3 has 14 residues.

The chain combines TRBV6-2 or TRBV6-3 with TRBJ1-1, with TRBD1 matching 8 bases. Germline lookup yields CDR1 MNHEY and CDR2 SVGEGT. This CDR3 is built from 16 residues. J was trimmed by 1 base and V by 0 bases; bases with no gene match: 4. This CDR3 is CASSYSAGTGNTEAFF. The CDR3 nucleotides read TGTGCCAGCAGTTACTCCGCCGGGACAGGGAACACTGAAGCTTTCTTT.

In nucleotides, the CDR3 is TGTGCCAGCAGTATGACCCCACGCGGGGCCAAAAACATTCAGTACTTC. Residues: CASSMTPRGAKNIQYF. V gene TRBV6-5 combines with J gene TRBJ2-4, with TRBD2 as a possible D gene (5 bases). The CDR3 has 16 amino acids. V was shortened by 5 bases and J by 1 base, with 15 bases between the two germline ends. Germline V gene lookup returns CDR1 MNHEY and CDR2 SVGAGI.

Only one count was recorded for this clonotype. This chain connects TRBV11-2 to TRBJ1-4; tentatively, D is TRBD1 (6 bases). This CDR3 contains 16 residues. Trimming shortened V by 0 bases and J by 8 bases, and 16 bases separated the two germline ends. CDR1 is SGHAT and CDR2 is FQNNGV in the germline V gene. CDR3 in amino acids: CASSLDRLGADEKLFF. CDR3 DNA: TGTGCCAGCAGCTTAGATCGTCTGGGGGCAGACGAAAAACTGTTTTTT.

J is TRBJ2-2 and V is TRBV24-1; D not certain. Germline values: CDR1 KGHDR, CDR2 SFDVKD. This CDR3 contains 13 residues. The V end was cut by 4 bases, the J end by 4 bases, with 6 bases between. The CDR3 sequence is CATSDGLTGELFF. Written as DNA, the CDR3 is TGTGCCACCAGTGACGGTCTCACCGGGGAGCTGTTTTTT.

The V and J genes are TRBV20-1 and TRBJ2-5, with a weak D call TRBD2 (6 bases). The DNA end favors TRBJ2-1, so the J call may be wrong. Germline CDR1 and CDR2: DFQATT and SNEGSKA (reference sequence). This CDR3 region has 11 residues. The CDR3 coding sequence is TGCAGTGCTAGAGAGGCGGGGGAGCAGTTCTTC. Translating gives CSAREAGEQFF.

This clonotype was detected only a few times. The chain couples TRBV12-3 or TRBV12-4 to TRBJ2-5; 8 bases agree with TRBD2. The CDR3 spans 14 residues. Trimming at V came to 5 bases and at J to 5 bases, leaving 7 bases not matched to a gene. CDR3 region: CASSDLRGGETQYF. The CDR3 nucleotides are TGTGCCAGCAGTGACTTACGGGGGGGTGAGACCCAGTACTTC.

This clonotype was counted between two and nine times. The rearrangement uses TRBV30 and TRBJ2-1, with 9 bases that match TRBD1. Judging by the DNA end, TRBJ2-5 fits better; the J call may be wrong. Germline CDR1 GTSNPN, CDR2 SVGIG (reference sequence). The CDR3 loop spans 15 amino acids. Here the CDR3 reads CAWKGDRAGAETQYF. The CDR3 DNA reads TGTGCCTGGAAGGGGGACAGGGCGGGTGCGGAGACCCAGTACTTC.

This clonotype has a handful of counts. This rearrangement joins TRBV20-1 to TRBJ2-5; 7 bases agree with TRBD1. The DNA end is more similar to TRBJ2-7, so the J call may be wrong. The CDR3 sequence is 12 residues long. CDR1 is DFQATT and CDR2 is SNEGSKA in the germline V gene (reference sequence). CDR3 loop: CSATTGPYEQYF. In nucleotides, the CDR3 is TGCAGCGCGACGACAGGGCCCTACGAGCAGTACTTC.

This clonotype was detected many times. This chain uses TRBV12-3 or TRBV12-4 with TRBJ2-2, with TRBD1 matching 8 bases. V was clipped by 7 bases and J by 5 bases; unmatched bases: 6. CDR3 length: 14 residues. As DNA, the CDR3 is TGTGCCAGCATTTCGCAGGGGGCGACCGGGGAGCTGTTTTTT. It codes for CASISQGATGELFF.